This T cell receptor (beta chain) was profiled in a study of CD8+ T cells in alopecia areata. The study, taken as a whole, reports: For lesional scalp, especially alopecia totalis/universalis, clonality was higher than in normal scalp. Many expanded lesional clones stayed in scalp and blood while on tofacitinib.

RNA extraction and reverse transcription yielded cDNA as sequencing template. Some clones are missing from TCRdb's copy, which holds only in-frame ones; the method was immunoSEQ multiplex PCR. The sample has about 210,000 clones; less than 45% are singletons. Points on this clone: Its target is not known.

Between the trimmed V and J ends, which lost 2 bases and 0 bases, there was a span of 8 bases. Per germline, CDR1 LNHNV and CDR2 YYDKDF (reference sequence). CDR3 length: 15 residues. The sample's treatment: oral pan-JAK inhibitor, 5-10 mg twice daily. Starting from PBMCs, sorting isolated CD4+ and CD8+ T cells. The source is a human donor with alopecia areata. Sequencing used CD4+ T cells sorted from blood, obtained at roughly week 38, from a patient treated with tofacitinib. The rearrangement uses TRBV15 and TRBJ1-5, with D unclear. This chain's CDR3 is CATSRYANSNQPQHF. The CDR3 nucleotides read TGTGCCACCAGCAGATATGCTAATAGCAATCAGCCCCAGCATTTT. The complete variable domain, with remaining parts taken from reference TRBV15 and TRBJ1-5, reads DAMVIQNPRYQVTQFGKPVTLSCSQTLNHNVMYWYQQKSSQAPKLLFHYYDKDFNNEADTPDNFQSRRPNTSFCFLDIRSPGLGDTAMYLCATSRYANSNQPQHFGDGTRLSIL.